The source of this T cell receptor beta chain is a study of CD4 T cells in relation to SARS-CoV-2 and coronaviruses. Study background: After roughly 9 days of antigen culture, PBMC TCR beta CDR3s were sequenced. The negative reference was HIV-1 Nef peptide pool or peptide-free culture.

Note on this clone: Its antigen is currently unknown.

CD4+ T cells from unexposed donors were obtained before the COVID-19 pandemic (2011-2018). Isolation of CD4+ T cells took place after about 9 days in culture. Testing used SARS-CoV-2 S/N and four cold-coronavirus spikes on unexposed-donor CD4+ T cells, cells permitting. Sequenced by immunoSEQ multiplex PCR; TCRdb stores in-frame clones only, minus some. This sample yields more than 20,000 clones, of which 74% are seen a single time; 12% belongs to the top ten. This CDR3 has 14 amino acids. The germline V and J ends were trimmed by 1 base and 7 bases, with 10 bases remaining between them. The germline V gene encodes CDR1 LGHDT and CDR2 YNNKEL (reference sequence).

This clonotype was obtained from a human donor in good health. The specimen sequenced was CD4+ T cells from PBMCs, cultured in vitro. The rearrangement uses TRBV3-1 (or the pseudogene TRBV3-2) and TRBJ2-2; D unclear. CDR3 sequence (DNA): TGTGCCAGCAGCCAAGCAGTCCTCTTCGGGGAGCTGTTTTTT. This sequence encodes CASSQAVLFGELFF.